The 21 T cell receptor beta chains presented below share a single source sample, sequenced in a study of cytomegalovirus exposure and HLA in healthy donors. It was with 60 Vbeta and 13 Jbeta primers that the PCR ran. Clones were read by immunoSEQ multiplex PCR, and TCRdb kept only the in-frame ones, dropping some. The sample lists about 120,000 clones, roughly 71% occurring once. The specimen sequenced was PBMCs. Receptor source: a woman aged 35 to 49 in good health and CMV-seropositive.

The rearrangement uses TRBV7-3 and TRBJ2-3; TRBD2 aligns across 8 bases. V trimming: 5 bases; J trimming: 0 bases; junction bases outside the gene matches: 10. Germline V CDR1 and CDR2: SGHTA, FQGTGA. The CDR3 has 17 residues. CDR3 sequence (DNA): TGTGCCAGCAGCCGTCTGGTGGCTAGCGGGAGCACAGATACGCAGTATTTT. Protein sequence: CASSRLVASGSTDTQYF.

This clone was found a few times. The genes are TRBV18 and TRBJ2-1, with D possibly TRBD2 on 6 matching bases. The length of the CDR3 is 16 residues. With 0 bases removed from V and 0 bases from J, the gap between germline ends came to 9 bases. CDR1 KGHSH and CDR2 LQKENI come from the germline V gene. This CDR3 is CASSPPGGASYNEQFF. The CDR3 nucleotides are TGTGCCAGCTCACCACCGGGGGGTGCCTCCTACAATGAGCAGTTCTTC.

The CDR3 DNA follows: TGCGCCAGCAGCTCCCTATTGACAGCGAACACTGAAGCTTTCTTT. Translation: CASSSLLTANTEAFF. The chain carries TRBV5-1 and TRBJ1-1, with a weak D call TRBD1 (5 bases). Germline CDR1 SGHRS, CDR2 YFSETQ. Trimming removed 3 bases from V and 1 base from J, with 13 bases in between. This CDR3 has 15 amino acids.

CDR3 bases: TGTGCCAGCAGCACCTGGAGGGGGCTTGACACTGAAGCTTTCTTT. It encodes CASSTWRGLDTEAFF. This chain links TRBV5-6 with TRBJ1-1; 7 bases are a match to TRBD1. This CDR3 is 15 amino acids long. The germline gives CDR1 SGHDT, CDR2 YYEEEE. With 4 bases clipped from V and 3 bases from J, the junction kept 9 bases outside the gene matches.

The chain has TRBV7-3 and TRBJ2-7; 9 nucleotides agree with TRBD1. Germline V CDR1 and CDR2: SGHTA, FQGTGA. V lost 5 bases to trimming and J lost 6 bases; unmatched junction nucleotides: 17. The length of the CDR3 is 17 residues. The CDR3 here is CASSLKGGGQGLFEQYF. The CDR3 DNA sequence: TGTGCCAGCAGCCTAAAAGGGGGGGGACAGGGCCTCTTCGAGCAGTACTTC.

The CDR3 loop reads CATSRDQEGNTEAFF. For the CDR3, the DNA is TGTGCCACCAGCAGAGATCAGGAGGGGAACACTGAAGCTTTCTTT. The chain couples TRBV15 to TRBJ1-1, with D hard to call. V was pared by 0 bases and J by 1 base, with 9 bases between. CDR1 LNHNV and CDR2 YYDKDF come from the germline V gene (reference sequence). The CDR3 is 15 amino acids. Variable domain in full (rest from reference TRBV15 and TRBJ1-1): DAMVIQNPRYQVTQFGKPVTLSCSQTLNHNVMYWYQQKSSQAPKLLFHYYDKDFNNEADTPDNFQSRRPNTSFCFLDIRSPGLGDTAMYLCATSRDQEGNTEAFFGQGTRLTVV.

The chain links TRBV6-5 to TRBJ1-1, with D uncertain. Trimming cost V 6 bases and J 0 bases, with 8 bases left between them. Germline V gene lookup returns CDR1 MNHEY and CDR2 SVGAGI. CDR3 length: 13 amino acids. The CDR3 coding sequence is TGTGCCAGCAGGCCCCACATGAACACTGAAGCTTTCTTT. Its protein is CASRPHMNTEAFF.

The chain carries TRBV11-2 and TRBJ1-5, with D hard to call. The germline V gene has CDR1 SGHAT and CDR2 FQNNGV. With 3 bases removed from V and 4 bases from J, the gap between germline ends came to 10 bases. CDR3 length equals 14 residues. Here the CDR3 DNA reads TGTGCCAGCAGCTTTAGTACAGATAATCAGCCCCAGCATTTT. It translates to CASSFSTDNQPQHF. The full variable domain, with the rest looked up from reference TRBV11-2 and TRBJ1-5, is EAGVAQSPRYKIIEKRQSVAFWCNPISGHATLYWYQQILGQGPKLLIQFQNNGVVDDSQLPKDRFSAERLKGVDSTLKIQPAKLEDSAVYLCASSFSTDNQPQHFGDGTRLSIL.

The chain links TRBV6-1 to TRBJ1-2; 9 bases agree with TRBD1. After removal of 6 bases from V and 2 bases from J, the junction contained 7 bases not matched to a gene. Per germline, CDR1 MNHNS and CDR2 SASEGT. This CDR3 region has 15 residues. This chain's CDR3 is CASRTGTGPNYGYTF. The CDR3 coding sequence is TGTGCCAGCAGAACCGGGACAGGGCCGAACTATGGCTACACCTTC.

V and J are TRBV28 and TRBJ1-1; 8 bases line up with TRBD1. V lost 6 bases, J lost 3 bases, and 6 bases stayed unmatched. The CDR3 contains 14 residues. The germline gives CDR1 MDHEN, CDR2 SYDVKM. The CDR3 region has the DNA TGTGCCAGCAGGACAGGGGTGAGGGACACTGAAGCTTTCTTT. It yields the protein CASRTGVRDTEAFF.

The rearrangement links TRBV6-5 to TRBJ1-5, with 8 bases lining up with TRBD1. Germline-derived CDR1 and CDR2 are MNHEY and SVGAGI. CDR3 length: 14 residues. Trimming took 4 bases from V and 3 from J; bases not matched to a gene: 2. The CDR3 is CASSSGGVNQPQHF. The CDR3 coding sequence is TGTGCCAGCAGTTCAGGGGGCGTCAATCAGCCCCAGCATTTT.

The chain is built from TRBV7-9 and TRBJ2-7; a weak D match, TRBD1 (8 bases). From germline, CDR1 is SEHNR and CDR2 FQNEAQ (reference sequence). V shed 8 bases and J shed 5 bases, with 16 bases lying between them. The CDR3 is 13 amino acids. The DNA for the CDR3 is TGTGCCAGCGCGGGGGCAGGGGGCGACGAGCAGTACTTC. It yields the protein CASAGAGGDEQYF.

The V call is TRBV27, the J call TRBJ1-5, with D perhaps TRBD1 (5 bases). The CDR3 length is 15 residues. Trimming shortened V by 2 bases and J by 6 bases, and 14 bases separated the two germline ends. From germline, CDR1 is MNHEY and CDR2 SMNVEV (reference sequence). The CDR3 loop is CASSLAHSGSQPQHF. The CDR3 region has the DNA TGTGCCAGCAGTTTAGCCCACTCAGGGTCTCAGCCCCAGCATTTT.

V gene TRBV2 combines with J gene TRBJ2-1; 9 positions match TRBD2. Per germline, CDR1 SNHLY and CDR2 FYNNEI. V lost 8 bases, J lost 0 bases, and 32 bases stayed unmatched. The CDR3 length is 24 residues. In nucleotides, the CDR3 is TGTGCCAGCTCTTCAACTCCCAGGGGCCTACTATGGCGGGAGGGCCAGTACTCCTACAATGAGCAGTTCTTC. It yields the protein CASSSTPRGLLWREGQYSYNEQFF.

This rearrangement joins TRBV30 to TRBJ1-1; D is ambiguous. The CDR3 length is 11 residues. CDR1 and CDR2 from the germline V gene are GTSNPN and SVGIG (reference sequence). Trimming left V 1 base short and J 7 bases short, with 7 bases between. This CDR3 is CAWSGEGEAFF. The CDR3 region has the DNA TGTGCCTGGAGTGGGGAGGGTGAAGCTTTCTTT.

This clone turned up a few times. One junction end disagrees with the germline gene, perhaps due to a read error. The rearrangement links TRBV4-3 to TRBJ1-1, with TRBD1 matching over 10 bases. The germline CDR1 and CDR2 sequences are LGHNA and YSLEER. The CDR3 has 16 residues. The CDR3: CVSSQGDRGRGTEAFF. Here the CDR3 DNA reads TGCGTCAGCAGCCAAGGCGACAGGGGGCGTGGAACTGAAGCTTTCTTT.

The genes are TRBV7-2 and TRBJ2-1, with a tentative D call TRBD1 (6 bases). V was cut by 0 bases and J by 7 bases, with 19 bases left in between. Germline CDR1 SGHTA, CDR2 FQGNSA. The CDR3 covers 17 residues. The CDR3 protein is CASSLAFRDKLRNEQFF. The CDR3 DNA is TGTGCCAGCAGCTTAGCATTCCGGGACAAGTTAAGGAATGAGCAGTTCTTC.

The CDR3 reads CAISGGGADGEAFF. DNA of the CDR3: TGTGCCATCAGTGGGGGAGGTGCCGACGGTGAAGCTTTCTTT. V is TRBV10-3 and J is TRBJ1-1, with D unresolved. This CDR3 is built from 14 residues. CDR1 is ENHRY and CDR2 is SYGVKD in the germline V gene. Between the trimmed V and J ends, which lost 4 bases and 7 bases, there was a span of 16 bases.

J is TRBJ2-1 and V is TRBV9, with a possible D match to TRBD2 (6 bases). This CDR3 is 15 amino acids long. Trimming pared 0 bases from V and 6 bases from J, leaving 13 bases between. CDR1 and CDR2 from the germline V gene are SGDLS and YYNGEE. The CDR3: CASSVVGSERNEQFF. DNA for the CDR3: TGTGCCAGCAGCGTAGTCGGGAGCGAACGCAATGAGCAGTTCTTC.

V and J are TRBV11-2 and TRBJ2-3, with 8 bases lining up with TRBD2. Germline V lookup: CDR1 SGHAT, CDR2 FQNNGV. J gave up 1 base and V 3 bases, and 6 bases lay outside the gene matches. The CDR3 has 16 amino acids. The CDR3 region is CASSLGTSMGTDTQYF. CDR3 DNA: TGTGCCAGCAGCTTGGGGACTAGTATGGGCACAGATACGCAGTATTTT. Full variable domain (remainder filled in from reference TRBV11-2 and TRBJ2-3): EAGVAQSPRYKIIEKRQSVAFWCNPISGHATLYWYQQILGQGPKLLIQFQNNGVVDDSQLPKDRFSAERLKGVDSTLKIQPAKLEDSAVYLCASSLGTSMGTDTQYFGPGTRLTVL.

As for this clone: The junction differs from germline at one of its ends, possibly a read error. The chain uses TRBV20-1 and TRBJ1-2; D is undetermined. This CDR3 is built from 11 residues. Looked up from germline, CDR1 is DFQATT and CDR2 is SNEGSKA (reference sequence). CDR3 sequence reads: CSASKVRDSPF. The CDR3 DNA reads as TGCAGTGCTAGTAAGGTCCGGGATTCCCCCTTC.